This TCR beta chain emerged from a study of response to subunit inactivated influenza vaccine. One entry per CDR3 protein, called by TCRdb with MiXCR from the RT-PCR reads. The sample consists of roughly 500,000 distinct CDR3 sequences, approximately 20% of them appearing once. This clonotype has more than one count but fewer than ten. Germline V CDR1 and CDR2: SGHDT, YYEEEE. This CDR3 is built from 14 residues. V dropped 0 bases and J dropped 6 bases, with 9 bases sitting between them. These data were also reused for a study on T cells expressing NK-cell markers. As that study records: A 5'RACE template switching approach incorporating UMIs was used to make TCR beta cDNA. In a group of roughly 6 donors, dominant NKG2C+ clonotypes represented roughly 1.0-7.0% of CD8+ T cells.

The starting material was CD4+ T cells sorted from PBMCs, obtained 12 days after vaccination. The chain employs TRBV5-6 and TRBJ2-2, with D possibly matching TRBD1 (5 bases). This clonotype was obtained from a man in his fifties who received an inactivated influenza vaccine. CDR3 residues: CASSLGQGAGELFF. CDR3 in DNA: TGTGCCAGCAGCTTGGGTCAGGGTGCCGGGGAGCTGTTTTTT.